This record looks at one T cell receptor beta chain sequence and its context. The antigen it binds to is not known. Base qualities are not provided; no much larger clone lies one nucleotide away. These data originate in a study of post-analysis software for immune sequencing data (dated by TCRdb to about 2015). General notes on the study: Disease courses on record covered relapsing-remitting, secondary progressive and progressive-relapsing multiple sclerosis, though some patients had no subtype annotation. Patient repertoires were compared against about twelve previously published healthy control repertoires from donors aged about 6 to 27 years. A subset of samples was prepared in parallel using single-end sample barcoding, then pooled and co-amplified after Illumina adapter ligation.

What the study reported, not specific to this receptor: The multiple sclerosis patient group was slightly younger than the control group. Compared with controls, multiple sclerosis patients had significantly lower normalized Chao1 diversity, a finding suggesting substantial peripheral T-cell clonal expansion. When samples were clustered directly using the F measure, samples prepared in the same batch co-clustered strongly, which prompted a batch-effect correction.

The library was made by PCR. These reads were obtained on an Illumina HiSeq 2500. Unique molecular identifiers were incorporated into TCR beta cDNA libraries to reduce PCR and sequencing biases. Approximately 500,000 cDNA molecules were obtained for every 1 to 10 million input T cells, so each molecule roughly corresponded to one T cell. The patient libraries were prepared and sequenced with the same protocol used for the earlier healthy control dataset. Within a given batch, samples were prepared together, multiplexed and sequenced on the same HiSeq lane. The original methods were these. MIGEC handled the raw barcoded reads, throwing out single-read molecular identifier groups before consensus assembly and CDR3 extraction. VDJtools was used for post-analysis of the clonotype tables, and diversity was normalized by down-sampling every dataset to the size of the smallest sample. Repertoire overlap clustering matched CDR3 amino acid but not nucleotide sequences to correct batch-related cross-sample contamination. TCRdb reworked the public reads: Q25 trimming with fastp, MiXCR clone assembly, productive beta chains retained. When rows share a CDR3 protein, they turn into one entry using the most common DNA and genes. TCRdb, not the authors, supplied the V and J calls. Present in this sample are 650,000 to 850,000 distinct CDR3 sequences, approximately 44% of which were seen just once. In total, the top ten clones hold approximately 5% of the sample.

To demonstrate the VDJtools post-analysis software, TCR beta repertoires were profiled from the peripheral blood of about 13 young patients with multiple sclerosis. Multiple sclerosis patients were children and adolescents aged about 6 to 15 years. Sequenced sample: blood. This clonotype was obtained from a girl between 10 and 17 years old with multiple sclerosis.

This receptor has the CDR3 CASRDSKNIQYF. The nucleotides are TGTGCCAGTCGGGACAGCAAAAACATTCAGTACTTC. Recombination linked TRBV6-6 to TRBJ2-4; 7 central bases correspond to TRBD1. The V end gives up 9 bases and the J end 3 bases, leaving 2 bases in the junction not matched to a gene. Taken from cysteine to phenylalanine, the CDR3 has 12 residues. The sequence is cut down to CDR3 DNA, 36 bases in frame from base 1. CDR1 and CDR2 are read off the germline V gene (reference sequence) as MNHNY and SVGAGI.